The clone carrying this T cell receptor beta chain was counted a few times. The antigen remains unidentified. This record belongs to a study of regulatory T cells in long-lasting Graves disease. The authors built TCR beta libraries using iRepertoire HTBI primers and Arm-PCR of CDR3 regions. TCRdb used MiXCR to reprocess the multiplex PCR reads, holding one entry per CDR3 protein. The top ten clones hold approximately 9.6% of a sample with approximately 540,000 distinct CDR3 sequences, about 12% of them seen once. Regarding the study as a whole: Lower TCR diversity characterized persistent Graves' patients relative to newly diagnosed patients.

Time point described: newly diagnosed GD, antithyroid drugs for less than 3 months. The TCR library was made from RNA that had been extracted from PBMCs in TRIzol. These data also formed part of another study, on T cells in Graves' hyperthyroidism and ophthalmopathy. That paper states: The definition of stable Graves' hyperthyroidism was no ophthalmopathy progression within 18 months. Exclusion criteria comprised uncontrolled infection, other autoimmune disease, pregnancy or lactation.

This TCR was sampled from a woman in her 30s with Graves disease. Sequencing was performed on peripheral blood mononuclear cells (PBMCs), taken at new diagnosis, from a patient treated with antithyroid drugs.

This chain's CDR3 is CASSQDWATGYQETQYF. DNA of the CDR3: TGTGCCAGCAGCCAAGATTGGGCTACAGGGTACCAAGAGACCCAGTACTTC. The V call is TRBV14, the J call TRBJ2-5; D might be TRBD1 (6 bases). V lost 0 bases, J lost 0 bases, and 14 bases lay in between. Germline loops: CDR1 SGHDN, CDR2 FVKESK. The CDR3 runs to 17 residues.